The 30 T cell receptor beta chains reported below all come from one sample, sequenced in a study of cytomegalovirus exposure and HLA in healthy donors. The PCR was carried out with 60 Vbeta primers and 13 Jbeta primers. Here immunoSEQ multiplex PCR was the method, and the copy in TCRdb shows in-frame clones only, minus some. Its listing shows approximately 75,000 clones. The sample taken for sequencing was PBMCs. All receptors derive from a boy younger than 18 in good health and CMV-seronegative.

V gene TRBV29-1 combines with J gene TRBJ2-7; D perhaps matches TRBD1 (6 bases). Germline CDR1 is SQVTM and CDR2 is ANQGSEA. V was clipped by 4 bases and J by 3 bases, with 19 bases between them. The CDR3 length is 15 residues. CDR3 sequence (DNA): TGCAGCGTTGCAGGCAGGGGCACCATCATCTACGAGCAGTACTTC. Protein product: CSVAGRGTIIYEQYF.

The chain links TRBV30 to TRBJ2-7; 9 bases agree with TRBD2. After removal of 1 base from V and 3 bases from J, the junction contained 10 bases not matched to a gene. This CDR3 region has 16 residues. CDR1 and CDR2 (germline): GTSNPN, SVGIG (reference sequence). CDR3 in amino acids: CAWSAGSGGPVYEQYF. CDR3 in DNA: TGTGCCTGGAGTGCGGGTAGCGGGGGACCAGTCTACGAGCAGTACTTC.

The rearrangement uses TRBV6-1 and TRBJ1-2; D gene uncertain. The CDR3 spans 14 residues. Trimming cost V 5 bases and J 2 bases, with 12 bases left between them. Germline V CDR1 and CDR2: MNHNS, SASEGT. The CDR3 DNA is TGTGCCAGCAGTCCCGAGCGAGGAAACTATGGCTACACCTTC. Amino acid sequence: CASSPERGNYGYTF.

The chain recombines TRBV9 with TRBJ2-5; 10 bases agree with TRBD2. This CDR3 is built from 13 residues. V shed 7 bases and J 5 bases; nucleotides not matched to a gene: 5. The germline V gene has CDR1 SGDLS and CDR2 YYNGEE. In DNA, the CDR3 is TGTGCCAGCGCCTCGACTAGCGGGGAGACCCAGTACTTC. Translated, it gives CASASTSGETQYF.

This rearrangement joins TRBV19 to TRBJ1-2; TRBD1 is a possible D gene (5 bases). This CDR3 has 17 residues. Germline CDR1 reads LNHDA; CDR2 reads SQIVND (reference sequence). V was trimmed by 9 bases and J by 4 bases, leaving 27 bases between them. This CDR3 is CASDKGEGKPKLYGYTF. As DNA, the CDR3 is TGTGCCAGCGATAAAGGGGAGGGCAAACCGAAGCTCTATGGCTACACCTTC.

The chain joins TRBV5-4 to TRBJ2-7, with D possibly being TRBD2 (5 bases). V was cut by 3 bases and J by 2 bases, with 15 bases left in between. This CDR3 region has 15 residues. The V gene's germline CDR1 is SGHNT and CDR2 YYREEE (reference sequence). The CDR3 nucleotides are TGTGCCAGCAGCTCCCGGGGAGCGACCCCCTACGAGCAGTACTTC. Its translation is CASSSRGATPYEQYF.

V is TRBV9 and J is TRBJ1-3; D remains ambiguous. The CDR3 consists of 17 residues. V was cut by 5 bases and J by 0 bases, with 18 bases left in between. Germline V gives CDR1 SGDLS, CDR2 YYNGEE. The CDR3 loop reads CASSYSVSLASGNTIYF. CDR3 bases: TGTGCCAGCAGTTATTCAGTATCTTTAGCCTCTGGAAACACCATATATTTT.

V gene TRBV18 combines with J gene TRBJ2-1, with a weak D call TRBD2 (7 bases). The germline V gene encodes CDR1 KGHSH and CDR2 LQKENI. The CDR3 loop spans 14 amino acids. Deletions cut 3 bases from V and 7 bases from J, with 13 bases between. The DNA for the CDR3 is TGTGCCAGCTCACCGGCCCGGGGGGCTAATGAGCAGTTCTTC. Encoded protein: CASSPARGANEQFF.

The rearrangement uses TRBV6-1 and TRBJ2-2, with D possibly matching TRBD2 (5 bases). From germline, CDR1 is MNHNS and CDR2 SASEGT. The CDR3 runs 15 residues. Trimming took 0 bases from V and 4 from J, leaving 9 bases between them. DNA for the CDR3: TGTGCCAGCAGTGAAGCTTCGGGAATCACCGGGGAGCTGTTTTTT. This sequence encodes CASSEASGITGELFF.

The genes are TRBV29-1 and TRBJ1-2, with 8 bases that match TRBD1. The CDR3 totals 11 residues. Per the germline V gene, CDR1 is SQVTM and CDR2 is ANQGSEA. The V and J ends lost 6 bases and 7 bases, in that order; junction bases with no gene match: 4. CDR3 region: CSVTGVAGYTF. For the CDR3, the DNA is TGCAGCGTGACAGGGGTCGCTGGCTACACCTTC.

The rearrangement uses TRBV2 and TRBJ2-5; TRBD2 might be the D (6 bases). V was shortened by 4 bases and J by 7 bases, with 13 bases between the two germline ends. CDR3 length equals 13 residues. Germline V CDR1 and CDR2: SNHLY, FYNNEI. This CDR3 reads CASSVSSGGTQYF. The CDR3 bases are TGTGCCAGCAGTGTGTCCTCCGGGGGGACCCAGTACTTC.

This chain joins TRBV7-8 and TRBJ2-7, with 7 positions matching TRBD1. Per the germline V gene, CDR1 is SGHVS and CDR2 is FQNEAQ. The CDR3 covers 15 residues. V was clipped by 5 bases and J by 1 base; unmatched bases: 8. This CDR3 reads CASSPRQGVSYEQYF. CDR3 in DNA: TGTGCCAGCAGCCCGCGACAGGGAGTATCCTACGAGCAGTACTTC.

The chain links TRBV13 to TRBJ1-2, with TRBD1 identical over 9 bases. Germline trimming cut 8 bases from V and 4 bases from J; bases unmatched to any gene: 14. The CDR3 has 16 amino acids. CDR1 is PRHDT and CDR2 is FYEKMQ in the germline V gene (reference sequence). CDR3 sequence: CASARTGEDWSYGYTF. In nucleotides, the CDR3 is TGTGCCAGCGCTAGGACAGGGGAAGACTGGAGCTATGGCTACACCTTC.

The chain carries TRBV15 and TRBJ1-1, with TRBD1 matching 9 bases. The germline V gene has CDR1 LNHNV and CDR2 YYDKDF (reference sequence). The V and J ends lost 3 bases and 5 bases, in that order; junction bases with no gene match: 7. The CDR3 consists of 15 residues. CDR3 nucleotide sequence: TGTGCCACCAGCAGCCAGGACAGGGGAGGAACTGAAGCTTTCTTT. Its translation is CATSSQDRGGTEAFF.

The chain employs TRBV7-2 and TRBJ2-7; 11 bases are a match to TRBD2. CDR1 and CDR2 (germline): SGHTA, FQGNSA. Trimming at V came to 2 bases and at J to 3 bases, leaving 9 bases not matched to a gene. The CDR3 is made up of 17 amino acids. CDR3 in amino acids: CASSLKPLAGEFYEQYF. The CDR3 DNA reads as TGTGCCAGCAGCTTAAAACCACTAGCGGGAGAATTCTACGAGCAGTACTTC.

V is TRBV19 and J is TRBJ2-7, with 7 bases lining up with TRBD2. The V gene's germline CDR1 is LNHDA and CDR2 SQIVND (reference sequence). The CDR3 covers 13 residues. J was trimmed by 7 bases and V by 4 bases; bases with no gene match: 7. CDR3 residues: CASSTIPGGEQYF. The DNA of the CDR3 is TGTGCCAGTAGTACAATCCCCGGGGGGGAGCAGTACTTC.

The rearrangement uses TRBV27 and TRBJ2-7, with D maybe TRBD1 (6 bases). This CDR3 is 15 amino acids long. V lost 5 bases to trimming and J lost 5 bases, with 19 bases between them. Germline values: CDR1 MNHEY, CDR2 SMNVEV (reference sequence). This chain's CDR3 is CASSPWTANGNEQYF. The CDR3 coding sequence is TGTGCCAGCAGTCCGTGGACAGCCAATGGGAACGAGCAGTACTTC.

The DNA for the CDR3 is TGTGCCAGCAGCGTAGGTCGGGGTTCTGGGGCCAACGTCCTGACTTTC. It translates to CASSVGRGSGANVLTF. The J gene is TRBJ2-6, the V gene TRBV9; D possibly corresponds to TRBD2 (5 bases). Per germline, CDR1 SGDLS and CDR2 YYNGEE. The CDR3 sequence is 16 residues long. The germline V and J ends were trimmed by 0 bases and 1 base, with 8 bases remaining between them.

The V and J genes are TRBV9 and TRBJ2-5; 8 positions match TRBD2. The ends lost 0 bases at V and 1 base at J; junction bases unmatched: 5. Germline V gene lookup returns CDR1 SGDLS and CDR2 YYNGEE. The CDR3 is 16 amino acids. CDR3 bases: TGTGCCAGCAGCGTAGCCGGGAGGGGGGCCCAAGAGACCCAGTACTTC. It specifies CASSVAGRGAQETQYF.

The chain couples TRBV19 to TRBJ1-2; D remains unclear. The CDR3 runs 14 residues. Trimming pared 0 bases from V and 8 bases from J, leaving 13 bases between. Germline CDR1 LNHDA, CDR2 SQIVND (reference sequence). CDR3 sequence reads: CASSIDHGTGGYTF. The CDR3 bases are TGTGCCAGTAGTATAGATCATGGAACGGGGGGCTACACCTTC.

The chain uses TRBV6-5 and TRBJ1-1, with D uncertain. The germline CDR1 and CDR2 sequences are MNHEY and SVGAGI. This CDR3 has 13 amino acids. With 6 bases removed from V and 1 base from J, the gap between germline ends came to 9 bases. For the CDR3, the DNA is TGTGCCAGCAGCCGGTCAAAGAACACTGAAGCTTTCTTT. Translated, it gives CASSRSKNTEAFF.

With regard to this clone: Other nucleotide sequences in the sample specify the same CDR3. The chain combines TRBV6-5 with TRBJ1-2; no clear D gene. Germline assignment: CDR1 MNHEY and CDR2 SVGAGI. There are 13 residues in the CDR3. Trimming shortened V by 4 bases and J by 0 bases, and 6 bases separated the two germline ends. In nucleotides, the CDR3 is TGTGCCAGCAGTTCCACATCTAACTATGGCTACACCTTC. Translation: CASSSTSNYGYTF.

The chain combines TRBV25-1 with TRBJ2-5; maybe TRBD2 (6 bases). The germline V gene has CDR1 MGHDK and CDR2 SYGVNS. V was cut by 8 bases and J by 4 bases, with 20 bases left in between. The CDR3 is 15 residues long. This CDR3 is CASVKGGAPRETQYF. The CDR3, as DNA: TGTGCCAGCGTTAAAGGAGGGGCCCCAAGAGAGACCCAGTACTTC.

The V and J genes are TRBV7-9 and TRBJ1-1; perhaps TRBD1 as D (5 bases). The length of the CDR3 is 15 residues. Per the germline V gene, CDR1 is SEHNR and CDR2 is FQNEAQ (reference sequence). Trimming left V 8 bases short and J 2 bases short, with 18 bases between. CDR3 in amino acids: CASVSLSRGNTEAFF. CDR3 DNA sequence: TGTGCCAGCGTTTCATTGAGTAGGGGAAACACTGAAGCTTTCTTT. Full variable domain (outside the CDR3, taken from reference TRBV7-9 and TRBJ1-1): DTGVSQNPRHKITKRGQNVTFRCDPISEHNRLYWYRQTLGQGPEFLTYFQNEAQLEKSRLLSDRFSAERPKGSFSTLEIQRTEQGDSAMYLCASVSLSRGNTEAFFGQGTRLTVV.

V usage is TRBV5-4 and J usage is TRBJ2-2; 9 nucleotides line up with TRBD1. The J segment lost 4 bases and the V segment lost 1 base, leaving 2 bases of the junction unmatched. This CDR3 has 15 residues. Looked up from germline, CDR1 is SGHNT and CDR2 is YYREEE (reference sequence). CDR3 sequence: CASSLTGGITGELFF. In DNA form, the CDR3 reads TGTGCCAGCAGCTTGACAGGGGGCATCACCGGGGAGCTGTTTTTT.

The chain couples TRBV5-4 to TRBJ2-2; 7 bases align to TRBD2. The CDR3 is 15 residues long. CDR1 is SGHNT and CDR2 is YYREEE in the germline V gene (reference sequence). After removal of 4 bases from V and 0 bases from J, the junction contained 3 bases not matched to a gene. CDR3 amino acids: CASSPAGANTGELFF. In DNA, the CDR3 is TGTGCCAGCAGCCCCGCGGGGGCGAACACCGGGGAGCTGTTTTTT.

This chain links TRBV5-1 with TRBJ2-3; no firm D call. Germline values: CDR1 SGHRS, CDR2 YFSETQ. The CDR3 is 14 amino acids. Trimming took 0 bases from V and 2 from J, leaving 7 bases between them. CDR3 coding DNA: TGCGCCAGCAGCTTGGACGTGGCCACAGATACGCAGTATTTT. This gives the protein CASSLDVATDTQYF.

The chain has TRBV30 and TRBJ2-7, with 10 bases fitting TRBD1. Unmatched junction bases numbered 10, after V lost 0 bases and J lost 5 bases. Looked up from germline, CDR1 is GTSNPN and CDR2 is SVGIG (reference sequence). The CDR3 totals 16 residues. CDR3 protein: CAWSVRGTGVSHEQYF. The DNA of the CDR3 is TGTGCCTGGAGTGTACGGGGGACAGGGGTTTCCCACGAGCAGTACTTC.

V gene TRBV9 combines with J gene TRBJ1-1; D might be TRBD1 (5 bases). Trimming pared 4 bases from V and 3 bases from J, leaving 13 bases between. The CDR3 runs 14 residues. Germline V lookup: CDR1 SGDLS, CDR2 YYNGEE. The CDR3 reads CASSPRTGDTEAFF. In nucleotides, the CDR3 is TGTGCCAGCAGCCCAAGGACGGGGGACACTGAAGCTTTCTTT.

V is TRBV10-3 and J is TRBJ2-7, with 11 bases fitting TRBD1. This CDR3 comprises 14 residues. With 5 bases clipped from V and 5 bases from J, the junction kept 5 bases outside the gene matches. Germline CDR1 reads ENHRY; CDR2 reads SYGVKD. Here the CDR3 DNA reads TGTGCCATCAGTCAGGACAGGGGGCTCAACGAGCAGTACTTC. The encoded protein is CAISQDRGLNEQYF.